The 29 T cell receptor beta chains presented below share a single source sample, sequenced in a study of cytomegalovirus exposure and HLA in healthy donors. PCR employed 60 Vbeta and 13 Jbeta primers. Some clones are missing from TCRdb's copy, which holds only in-frame ones; the method was immunoSEQ multiplex PCR. The sample includes about 210,000 clones, around 78% seen only once; the top ten take 14%. The source material was PBMCs. These receptors all stem from a woman aged 30 to 39 in good health and CMV-seropositive.

CDR3 residues: CASSPTSTDTQYF. DNA of the CDR3: TGTGCCAGCAGCCCTACTAGCACAGATACGCAGTATTTT. The chain combines TRBV28 with TRBJ2-3; D gene uncertain. Germline V gives CDR1 MDHEN, CDR2 SYDVKM. Trimming shortened V by 6 bases and J by 0 bases, and 7 bases separated the two germline ends. The CDR3 length is 13 residues.

The V and J genes are TRBV15 and TRBJ2-1; 13 bases fit TRBD2. Trimming cost V 0 bases and J 5 bases; bases outside gene matches: 4. This CDR3 comprises 17 residues. From germline, CDR1 is LNHNV and CDR2 YYDKDF (reference sequence). The CDR3 loop reads CATSRDRTSGGHNEQFF. The CDR3 bases are TGTGCCACCAGCAGAGATCGGACTAGCGGGGGACACAATGAGCAGTTCTTC.

This sequence joins TRBV2 and TRBJ2-3, with TRBD2 matching 9 bases. Germline CDR1 SNHLY, CDR2 FYNNEI. After removal of 7 bases from V and 6 bases from J, the junction contained 14 bases not matched to a gene. This CDR3 spans 16 amino acids. The CDR3 region is CASKFLAGSLGDTQYF. Written as DNA, the CDR3 is TGTGCCAGCAAGTTCCTAGCGGGGTCGCTGGGTGATACGCAGTATTTT.

This clone turned up a few times. The genes are TRBV4-3 and TRBJ2-2; 7 bases agree with TRBD2. The J segment lost 0 bases and the V segment lost 0 bases, leaving 4 bases of the junction unmatched. Germline assignment: CDR1 LGHNA and CDR2 YSLEER. The CDR3 has 17 amino acids. The CDR3 DNA is TGCGCCAGCAGCCAAGAGGTGGGACTAACGAACACCGGGGAGCTGTTTTTT. Encoded protein: CASSQEVGLTNTGELFF.

The J gene is TRBJ1-2, the V gene TRBV28; 8 bases agree with TRBD1. With V trimmed by 6 bases and J by 9 bases, 12 bases remained unmatched. The CDR3 extends over 14 amino acids. Germline CDR1 reads MDHEN; CDR2 reads SYDVKM. CDR3 residues: CASSPAGGARSYTF. Here the CDR3 DNA reads TGTGCCAGCAGCCCCGCAGGGGGCGCGCGGAGCTACACCTTC.

V is TRBV6-5 and J is TRBJ1-1, with D perhaps matching TRBD1 (5 bases). CDR1 is MNHEY and CDR2 is SVGAGI in the germline V gene. V was shortened by 5 bases and J by 0 bases, with 10 bases between the two germline ends. This CDR3 is 14 amino acids long. The CDR3 coding sequence is TGTGCCAGCAGTCGGGACTTCATGAACACTGAAGCTTTCTTT. It encodes CASSRDFMNTEAFF.

The rearrangement joins TRBV28 to TRBJ1-2; D is unclear. This CDR3 region has 15 residues. The V end was cut by 3 bases, the J end by 1 base, with 12 bases between. Germline V gene lookup returns CDR1 MDHEN and CDR2 SYDVKM. The CDR3: CASSFGRSNNYGYTF. CDR3 DNA: TGTGCCAGCAGTTTCGGGAGGTCAAATAACTATGGCTACACCTTC.

V and J are TRBV5-4 and TRBJ2-5, with unresolved D. V was trimmed by 0 bases and J by 2 bases, leaving 14 bases between them. This CDR3 spans 16 amino acids. The germline gives CDR1 SGHNT, CDR2 YYREEE (reference sequence). The DNA of the CDR3 is TGTGCCAGCAGCTTGGGCCCAACAGCAATACAAGAGACCCAGTACTTC. Amino acid sequence: CASSLGPTAIQETQYF. Variable domain in full (rest from reference TRBV5-4 and TRBJ2-5): ETGVTQSPTHLIKTRGQQVTLRCSSQSGHNTVSWYQQALGQGPQFIFQYYREEENGRGNFPPRFSGLQFPNYSSELNVNALELDDSALYLCASSLGPTAIQETQYFGPGTRLLVL.

The rearrangement uses TRBV5-4 and TRBJ2-3, with 11 bases matching TRBD2. The V segment lost 4 bases and the J segment 2 bases; nucleotides outside the gene matches: 12. CDR1 is SGHNT and CDR2 is YYREEE in the germline V gene (reference sequence). This CDR3 comprises 18 residues. The CDR3 is CASSLPLGLAANTDTQYF. The CDR3 region has the DNA TGTGCCAGCAGCCTACCTCTGGGACTAGCGGCTAACACAGATACGCAGTATTTT. The full variable domain, in which reference TRBV5-4 and TRBJ2-3 provide the parts outside the CDR3, is ETGVTQSPTHLIKTRGQQVTLRCSSQSGHNTVSWYQQALGQGPQFIFQYYREEENGRGNFPPRFSGLQFPNYSSELNVNALELDDSALYLCASSLPLGLAANTDTQYFGPGTRLTVL.

In its sample, this clone was seen once. The genes are TRBV9 and TRBJ1-5; TRBD1 matches 8 bases. Losses at the gene ends were 0 bases for V and 7 bases for J; bases not matched to a gene: 6. CDR3 length: 15 residues. Germline V lookup: CDR1 SGDLS, CDR2 YYNGEE. Here the CDR3 DNA reads TGTGCCAGCAGCGTAGGCGGGACAGGATCCCAGCCCCAGCATTTT. This translates into CASSVGGTGSQPQHF.

This clone was detected only a few times. V and J are TRBV28 and TRBJ1-5, with TRBD1 matching over 7 bases. CDR3 length: 12 amino acids. Germline values: CDR1 MDHEN, CDR2 SYDVKM. V lost 7 bases to trimming and J lost 6 bases; unmatched junction nucleotides: 3. The CDR3: CASTQGGQPQHF. The CDR3 bases are TGTGCCAGCACCCAGGGGGGTCAGCCCCAGCATTTT.

A few counts support this clone. The chain has TRBV10-3 and TRBJ1-1; D is undetermined. The V end lost 2 bases, the J end lost 9 bases, and 10 bases lay between the germline ends. CDR1 and CDR2 from the germline V gene are ENHRY and SYGVKD. This CDR3 has 12 amino acids. CDR3 nucleotide sequence: TGTGCCATCAGTGAGGATGGGGAGCAAGCTTTCTTT. It translates to CAISEDGEQAFF.

The genes are TRBV5-1 and TRBJ2-7, with 9 bases matching TRBD2. V shed 1 base and J 2 bases; nucleotides not matched to a gene: 4. The CDR3 consists of 15 residues. Germline V gives CDR1 SGHRS, CDR2 YFSETQ. This CDR3 is CASSLNGGGAYEQYF. The CDR3, as DNA: TGCGCCAGCAGCTTGAATGGCGGGGGGGCCTACGAGCAGTACTTC.

The chain has TRBV19 and TRBJ1-1, with 8 bases that match TRBD1. Unmatched junction bases numbered 6, after V lost 8 bases and J lost 1 base. The germline gives CDR1 LNHDA, CDR2 SQIVND (reference sequence). This CDR3 region has 14 residues. The CDR3 loop reads CASSKTGANTEAFF. CDR3 nucleotide sequence: TGTGCCAGTTCAAAGACAGGGGCGAACACTGAAGCTTTCTTT.

This rearrangement joins TRBV4-2 to TRBJ1-5; D possibly corresponds to TRBD1 (6 bases). The CDR3 is made up of 15 amino acids. V was pared by 0 bases and J by 6 bases, with 12 bases between. Germline CDR1 reads LGHNA; CDR2 reads YNFKEQ. The CDR3 region has the DNA TGTGCCAGCAGCCAAGACCACAGGGTCGGTCAGCCCCAGCATTTT. It yields the protein CASSQDHRVGQPQHF.

CDR3 protein: CASSQGVGLGYQPQHF. In DNA, the CDR3 is TGCGCCAGCAGCCAAGGCGTGGGGCTTGGCTATCAGCCCCAGCATTTT. This chain joins TRBV4-1 and TRBJ1-5; D might be TRBD1 (5 bases). V was trimmed by 1 base and J by 5 bases, leaving 15 bases between them. CDR1 and CDR2 from the germline V gene are MGHRA and YSYEKL. The CDR3 is made up of 16 amino acids.

The V and J genes are TRBV6-1 and TRBJ2-7; D is unresolved. There are 11 residues in the CDR3. Trimming took 4 bases from V and 1 from J, leaving 2 bases between them. Looked up from germline, CDR1 is MNHNS and CDR2 is SASEGT. CDR3 nucleotides: TGTGCCAGCAGTGCGTCCTACGAGCAGTACTTC. Amino acids: CASSASYEQYF.

This chain connects TRBV9 to TRBJ1-2; a possible D gene is TRBD1 (5 bases). The CDR3 consists of 13 residues. Germline CDR1 reads SGDLS; CDR2 reads YYNGEE. V shed 4 bases and J shed 2 bases, with 9 bases lying between them. CDR3 protein: CASSMQGNYGYTF. CDR3 nucleotide sequence: TGTGCCAGCAGCATGCAGGGCAACTATGGCTACACCTTC.

V is TRBV11-3 and J is TRBJ2-7; tentatively, D is TRBD1 (6 bases). The CDR3 runs 14 residues. CDR1 is SGHNT and CDR2 is YENEEA in the germline V gene. V lost 1 base to trimming and J lost 3 bases, with 10 bases between them. The DNA for the CDR3 is TGTGCCAGCAGCTTAGGTCCGGACAGCTACGAGCAGTACTTC. Translated, it gives CASSLGPDSYEQYF.

The V call is TRBV5-1, the J call TRBJ2-7; D is undetermined. CDR3 length equals 13 residues. Germline V lookup: CDR1 SGHRS, CDR2 YFSETQ. V dropped 0 bases and J dropped 6 bases, with 10 bases sitting between them. CDR3 loop: CASSLAVSSEQYF. The CDR3 nucleotides are TGCGCCAGCAGCTTGGCCGTTTCGTCCGAGCAGTACTTC. Full variable domain (rest looked up from reference TRBV5-1 and TRBJ2-7): KAGVTQTPRYLIKTRGQQVTLSCSPISGHRSVSWYQQTPGQGLQFLFEYFSETQRNKGNFPGRFSGRQFSNSRSEMNVSTLELGDSALYLCASSLAVSSEQYFGPGTRLTVT.

This clone was picked up a small number of times. Other DNA sequences in the same sample also yield this CDR3. The rearrangement joins TRBV6-6 to TRBJ2-7, with 10 nucleotides matching TRBD2. V trimming: 6 bases; J trimming: 2 bases; junction bases outside the gene matches: 7. This CDR3 is built from 15 residues. Germline CDR1 is MNHNY and CDR2 is SVGAGI (reference sequence). As DNA, the CDR3 is TGTGCCAGCAGCCCTTTCCTAGCGGGGGCCTACGAGCAGTACTTC. Protein sequence: CASSPFLAGAYEQYF.

The V call is TRBV14, the J call TRBJ1-2, with a possible D match to TRBD1 (6 bases). V lost 4 bases and J 5 bases, leaving 11 bases between the germline ends. This CDR3 comprises 13 residues. CDR1 is SGHDN and CDR2 is FVKESK in the germline V gene. CDR3 bases: TGTGCCAGCAGCCCAGAGGACAGATATGGCTACACCTTC. Translated, it gives CASSPEDRYGYTF.

This clone was detected a few times. The chain carries TRBV20-1 and TRBJ2-1; weak D call: TRBD1 (5 bases). Germline assignment: CDR1 DFQATT and CDR2 SNEGSKA (reference sequence). The CDR3 runs 11 residues. The germline V and J ends were trimmed by 1 base and 8 bases, with 6 bases remaining between them. The CDR3 DNA is TGCAGTGCTAGAGGGGGCGATGAGCAGTTCTTC. Its protein is CSARGGDEQFF.

The rearrangement uses TRBV6-1 and TRBJ1-5; the D gene is possibly TRBD1 (5 bases). The germline gives CDR1 MNHNS, CDR2 SASEGT. The CDR3 has 12 amino acids. V lost 7 bases and J 5 bases, leaving 9 bases between the germline ends. The CDR3 bases are TGTGCCAGCACCCCGGGGGATCAGCCCCAGCATTTT. This codes for CASTPGDQPQHF.

The chain combines TRBV18 with TRBJ2-7; D is possibly TRBD2 (5 bases). The CDR3 extends over 12 amino acids. In germline, CDR1 is KGHSH, CDR2 LQKENI. Trimming removed 4 bases at V and 4 bases at J, with 8 bases between. The CDR3 loop reads CASSLDLYEQYF. The CDR3 nucleotides are TGTGCCAGCTCACTGGACTTATACGAGCAGTACTTC.

The gene calls are TRBV6-6 and TRBJ1-5; TRBD1 might be the D (5 bases). Germline values: CDR1 MNHNY, CDR2 SVGAGI (reference sequence). V was shortened by 6 bases and J by 5 bases, with 14 bases between the two germline ends. The CDR3 loop spans 14 amino acids. The CDR3 DNA reads as TGTGCCAGCAGATTCGTAGGGGCCCATCAGCCCCAGCATTTT. Its translation is CASRFVGAHQPQHF.

The genes are TRBV2 and TRBJ2-7, with TRBD2 matching over 7 bases. The germline V gene has CDR1 SNHLY and CDR2 FYNNEI. CDR3 length: 14 amino acids. The V and J ends lost 5 bases and 3 bases, in that order; junction bases with no gene match: 7. CDR3 in amino acids: CASSRGQRGYEQYF. Written as DNA, the CDR3 is TGTGCCAGCAGTCGGGGTCAGCGGGGCTACGAGCAGTACTTC.

This chain joins TRBV2 and TRBJ1-4, with D possibly being TRBD1 (5 bases). Germline V CDR1 and CDR2: SNHLY, FYNNEI. V was clipped by 10 bases and J by 7 bases, with 22 bases between them. CDR3 length: 15 residues. This CDR3 reads CATSEGPTGGEKLFF. CDR3 DNA sequence: TGTGCCACCTCGGAGGGCCCAACAGGTGGTGAAAAACTGTTTTTT.

The V call is TRBV7-9, the J call TRBJ2-3, with 8 nucleotides matching TRBD1. Unmatched junction bases numbered 4, after V lost 5 bases and J lost 6 bases. The CDR3 totals 13 residues. CDR1 SEHNR and CDR2 FQNEAQ come from the germline V gene (reference sequence). The CDR3 here is CASSMDRADTQYF. The DNA of the CDR3 is TGTGCCAGCAGCATGGACAGGGCTGATACGCAGTATTTT. Full variable domain (missing parts from reference TRBV7-9 and TRBJ2-3): DTGVSQNPRHKITKRGQNVTFRCDPISEHNRLYWYRQTLGQGPEFLTYFQNEAQLEKSRLLSDRFSAERPKGSFSTLEIQRTEQGDSAMYLCASSMDRADTQYFGPGTRLTVL.